The source of this TCR beta chain is a study of blood T cell repertoires in COVID-19. Study details: Donors in the United States, Italy and Spain gave samples during acute or convalescent COVID-19. PBMCs, B-cell-depleted T cells, or T cells provided the cDNA or gDNA that made up the material.

The J segment lost 5 bases and the V segment lost 4 bases, leaving 6 bases of the junction unmatched. The germline gives CDR1 LNHDA, CDR2 SQIVND (reference sequence). The CDR3 loop spans 14 amino acids. Authors' methods: Researchers report that nucleated cell counts were estimated from reference gene primer amplification. TCRdb keeps only in-frame clones here, not all; method: immunoSEQ multiplex PCR. Clonal size and the V and J genes are those of that table, whereas D and trimming came from the DNA. The sample comprises about 310,000 clones, over 75% of which are singletons, and 1% rests with the top ten.

The source material was peripheral blood. This TCR derives from a man aged 45-65 years with active or convalescent COVID-19. This chain joins TRBV19 and TRBJ2-5, with 8 bases matching TRBD1. CDR3 in DNA: TGTGCCAGTAGTACTGGGTACAGGGGGGAGACCCAGTACTTC. This translates into CASSTGYRGETQYF.